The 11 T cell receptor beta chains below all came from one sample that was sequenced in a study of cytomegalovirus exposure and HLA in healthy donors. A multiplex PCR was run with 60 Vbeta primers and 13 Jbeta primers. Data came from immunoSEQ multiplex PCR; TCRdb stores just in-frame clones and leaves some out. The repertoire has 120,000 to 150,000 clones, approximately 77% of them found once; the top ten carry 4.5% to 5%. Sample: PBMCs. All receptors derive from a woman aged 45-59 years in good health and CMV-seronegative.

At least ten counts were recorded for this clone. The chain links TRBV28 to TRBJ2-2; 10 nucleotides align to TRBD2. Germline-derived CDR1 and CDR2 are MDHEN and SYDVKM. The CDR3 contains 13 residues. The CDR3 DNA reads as TGTGCAAGCGGGGGGGCCTGGACCGGGGAGCTGTTTTTT. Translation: CASGGAWTGELFF.

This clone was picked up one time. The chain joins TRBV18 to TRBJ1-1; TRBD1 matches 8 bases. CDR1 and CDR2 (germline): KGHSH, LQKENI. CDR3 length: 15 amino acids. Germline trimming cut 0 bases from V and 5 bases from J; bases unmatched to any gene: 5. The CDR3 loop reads CASSPPGRGQTEAFF. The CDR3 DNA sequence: TGTGCCAGCTCACCACCTGGCAGGGGGCAGACTGAAGCTTTCTTT. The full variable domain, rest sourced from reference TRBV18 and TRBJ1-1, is NAGVMQNPRHLVRRRGQEARLRCSPMKGHSHVYWYRQLPEEGLKFMVYLQKENIIDESGMPKERFSAEFPKEGPSILRIQQVVRGDSAAYFCASSPPGRGQTEAFFGQGTRLTVV.

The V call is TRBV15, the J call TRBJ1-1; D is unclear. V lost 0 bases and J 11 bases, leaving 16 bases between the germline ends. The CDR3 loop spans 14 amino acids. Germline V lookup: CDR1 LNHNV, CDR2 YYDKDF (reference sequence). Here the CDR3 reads CATSRDGGEPRAFF. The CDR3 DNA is TGTGCCACCAGCAGAGATGGCGGGGAACCGCGGGCTTTCTTT.

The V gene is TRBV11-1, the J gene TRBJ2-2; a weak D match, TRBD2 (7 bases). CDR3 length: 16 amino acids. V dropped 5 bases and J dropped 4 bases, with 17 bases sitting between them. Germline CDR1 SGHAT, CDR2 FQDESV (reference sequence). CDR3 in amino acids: CASSRGALGITGELFF. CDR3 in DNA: TGTGCCAGCAGCCGGGGGGCCCTGGGGATCACCGGGGAGCTGTTTTTT.

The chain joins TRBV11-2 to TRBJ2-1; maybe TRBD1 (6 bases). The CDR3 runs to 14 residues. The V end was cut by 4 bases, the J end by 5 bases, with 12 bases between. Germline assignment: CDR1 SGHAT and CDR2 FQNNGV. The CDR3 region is CASSSQGSHNEQFF. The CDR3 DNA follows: TGTGCCAGCAGCTCCCAGGGGAGCCACAATGAGCAGTTCTTC.

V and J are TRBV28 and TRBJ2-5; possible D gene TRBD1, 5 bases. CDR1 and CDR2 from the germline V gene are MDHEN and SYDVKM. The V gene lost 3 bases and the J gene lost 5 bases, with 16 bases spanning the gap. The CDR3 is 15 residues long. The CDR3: CASSFRRASGETQYF. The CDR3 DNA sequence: TGTGCCAGCAGTTTCAGAAGGGCCTCAGGGGAGACCCAGTACTTC.

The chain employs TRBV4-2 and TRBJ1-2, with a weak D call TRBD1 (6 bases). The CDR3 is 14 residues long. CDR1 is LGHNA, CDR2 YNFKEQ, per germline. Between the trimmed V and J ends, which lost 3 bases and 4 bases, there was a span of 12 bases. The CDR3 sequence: CASSQIQGSYGYTF. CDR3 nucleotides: TGTGCCAGCAGCCAGATACAGGGCTCCTATGGCTACACCTTC.

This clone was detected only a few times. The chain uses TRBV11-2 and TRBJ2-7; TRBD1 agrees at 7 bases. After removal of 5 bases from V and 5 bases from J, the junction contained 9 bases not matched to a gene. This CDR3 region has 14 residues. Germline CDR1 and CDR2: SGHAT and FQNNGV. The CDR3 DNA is TGTGCCAGCAGCCTCGGCAGGGGGATCAACGAGCAGTACTTC. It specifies CASSLGRGINEQYF.

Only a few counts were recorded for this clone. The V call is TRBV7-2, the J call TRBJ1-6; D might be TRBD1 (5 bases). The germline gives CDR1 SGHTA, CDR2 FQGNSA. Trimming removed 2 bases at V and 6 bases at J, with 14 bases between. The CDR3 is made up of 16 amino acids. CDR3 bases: TGTGCCAGCAGCTTAATCGCGGGGCGGTTTAATTCACCCCTCCACTTT. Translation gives CASSLIAGRFNSPLHF.

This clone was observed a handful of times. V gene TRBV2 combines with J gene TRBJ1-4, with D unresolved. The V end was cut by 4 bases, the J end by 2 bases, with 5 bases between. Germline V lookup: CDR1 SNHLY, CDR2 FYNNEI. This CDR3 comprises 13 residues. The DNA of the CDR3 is TGTGCCAGCAGTGGTCAGACTAATGAAAAACTGTTTTTT. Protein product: CASSGQTNEKLFF.

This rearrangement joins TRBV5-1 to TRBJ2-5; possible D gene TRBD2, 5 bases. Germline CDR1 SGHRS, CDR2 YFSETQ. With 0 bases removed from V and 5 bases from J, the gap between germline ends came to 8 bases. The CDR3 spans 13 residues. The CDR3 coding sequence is TGCGCCAGCAGCTTGGAGGACTGGGAGACCCAGTACTTC. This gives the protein CASSLEDWETQYF. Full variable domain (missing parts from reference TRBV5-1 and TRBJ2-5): KAGVTQTPRYLIKTRGQQVTLSCSPISGHRSVSWYQQTPGQGLQFLFEYFSETQRNKGNFPGRFSGRQFSNSRSEMNVSTLELGDSALYLCASSLEDWETQYFGPGTRLLVL.